Reported below is one TCR beta chain. The target antigen is unknown. These data are taken from a study of shared clonotypes between healthy human individuals. Profiling relied on immunoSEQ multiplex PCR, and the TCRdb table lists in-frame clones only, not all of them. This sample yields roughly 2 million clones, of which roughly 95% are seen a single time; more than 0.1% belongs to the top ten. Germline V gene sequence: CDR1 GTSNPN, CDR2 SVGIG (reference sequence). Trimming cost V 5 bases and J 11 bases; bases outside gene matches: 0. The CDR3 runs to 10 residues. Study observations and caveats: Genetic and exposure-history diversity was limited by the small donor number. Clonotype sharing among donors was expected to depend on sequencing depth.

The chain joins TRBV30 to TRBJ1-4, with 9 nucleotides matching TRBD1. The sequenced material came from naive CD4+ T cells sorted from blood. Subset meaning: CD45RA+ positively selected. The clonotype was recovered from a man between 18 and 29 years old in good health. The CDR3 nucleotides are TGTGCCTGGGGACAGGGGAAACTGTTTTTT. Its protein is CAWGQGKLFF.